These T cell receptor beta chains were read from a single sample in a study of cytomegalovirus exposure and HLA in healthy donors. TCRdb's copy holds only in-frame clones and misses some; the assay was immunoSEQ multiplex PCR. The table records roughly 110,000 clones, about 68% of them present only once. The material sequenced was PBMCs. All receptors come from a woman between 35 and 50 years old in good health and CMV-seropositive. CDR3s leave out the opening cysteine and the closing phenylalanine or tryptophan. D genes are given only for firm matches.

>TRBJ1-2|TRBV6-6|TRBD1
ASSFSSTGVVYGYT
>TRBJ1-1|TRBV5-1|-
ASSLLGRGNTEAF
>TRBJ2-7|TRBV23-1|TRBD2
ASSPTSGGSEYEQY
>TRBJ2-2|TRBV6-1|TRBD2
ASRTGGHTGELF
>TRBJ2-3|TRBV4-2|-
ASSQVGRTEGTDTQY
>TRBJ2-7|TRBV27|TRBD1
ASSSFTGQDPYEQY
>TRBJ2-3|TRBV4-2|TRBD2
ASSQVGPGLAGIGTDTQY
>TRBJ1-2|TRBV27|TRBD1
ASSLGQGADGYT
>TRBJ2-1|TRBV4-1|TRBD2
ASSPSSGRASEQF
>TRBJ2-5|TRBV25-1|TRBD1
ASSAEDRGVETQY
>TRBJ1-2|TRBV11-2|-
ASSFPGDGYT
>TRBJ1-5|TRBV7-9|-
ASSAYGGYNQPQH
>TRBJ1-5|TRBV5-1|TRBD1
ASSGTAYSNQPQH
>TRBJ2-1|TRBV5-1|TRBD2
ASSLVSSGSNEQF
>TRBJ2-1|TRBV4-3|TRBD2
ASSQSRVAGLDEQF
>TRBJ1-6|TRBV19|-
ASSSPTGTYNSPLH
>TRBJ2-1|TRBV9|TRBD2
ASSPSGGGSYNEQF
>TRBJ2-1|TRBV6-6|TRBD2
ASRAGTSAYNEQF
>TRBJ1-4|TRBV2|TRBD1
ASSPQGAPNEKLF
>TRBJ1-4|TRBV30|-
AWSLLRAWNEKLF
>TRBJ2-7|TRBV13|TRBD2
ASSLGLAGAYEQY
>TRBJ2-3|TRBV2|-
ATVSRDTQY
>TRBJ1-2|TRBV6-5|-
ASSYSAGDYGYT
>TRBJ1-3|TRBV9|TRBD1
ASSAGQGSPGNTIY
>TRBJ1-2|TRBV5-1|-
ASSFGGQGNYGYT
>TRBJ2-3|TRBV11-3|-
ASSSMAGSPQY
>TRBJ2-1|TRBV9|-
ASSVTRLPYNEQF
>TRBJ1-2|TRBV6-1|TRBD1
ASSENQGGGYT
>TRBJ2-5|TRBV4-3|TRBD2
ASSQEERGRETQY
>TRBJ2-1|TRBV5-1|-
ASSLRGPRTTTASFYNEQF
>TRBJ1-1|TRBV5-4|-
ASSLALLNTEAF
>TRBJ1-6|TRBV6-5|-
ASSYRGNSPLH
>TRBJ1-5|TRBV2|-
ASSVSVGSGLPQH
>TRBJ2-3|TRBV7-9|TRBD1
ASSLGTGSTDTQY
>TRBJ2-1|TRBV27|-
ASLSGGSYNEQF
>TRBJ2-1|TRBV7-9|TRBD2
ASSIWTSGRADNEQF
>TRBJ2-3|TRBV5-1|TRBD2
ASSFRAGVGTDTQY
>TRBJ2-1|TRBV7-3|TRBD2
SSSPKTGLAGGGDEQF
>TRBJ2-1|TRBV7-2|TRBD2
ASSLSSGASYNEQF
>TRBJ1-1|TRBV2|-
ASSESPRLTEAF
>TRBJ2-7|TRBV10-3|TRBD2
AISRKRESSYEQY
>TRBJ1-5|TRBV19|-
ASNLLSNQPQH
>TRBJ2-2|TRBV6-5|TRBD1
ASSDRGRTGELF
>TRBJ1-2|TRBV5-1|TRBD1
ASSLDGPGGYGYT
>TRBJ1-5|TRBV2|-
ASSGLTGRLRQPQH
>TRBJ2-5|TRBV11-1|TRBD2
ASSFRASGSFGETQY
>TRBJ1-5|TRBV11-3|-
ASTPPLDQPQH
>TRBJ1-1|TRBV5-1|-
ASSLGQAYTEAF
>TRBJ1-2|TRBV6-1|TRBD1
ASSDLGTGYYGYT
>TRBJ1-1|TRBV7-2|-
ASSFQTASGTEAF
>TRBJ1-2|TRBV7-2|TRBD1
ASSLGGGSDGYT
>TRBJ1-5|TRBV2|TRBD1
ASSEAVGTGGDQPQH
>TRBJ2-1|TRBV4-1|TRBD2
ASSQDGASGSGEQF
>TRBJ1-5|TRBV2|TRBD1
ASSADRGGGQPQH
>TRBJ1-2|TRBV4-1|-
ASSQEVATTGGYT
>TRBJ1-1|TRBV5-4|-
ASSPAQATEAF
>TRBJ2-7|TRBV5-4|TRBD2
ASSSLAGGRDEQY
>TRBJ2-5|TRBV7-9|-
ASSLETQY
>TRBJ1-2|TRBV6-6|-
ASSYREGTSFGYT
>TRBJ1-2|TRBV19|-
ASSIDRGAAGYT